Listed below are T cell receptor beta chains from one sample, sequenced in a study of graft-versus-host responses after intestinal transplantation. Sequenced by immunoSEQ multiplex PCR; TCRdb stores in-frame clones only, minus some. The sample holds 100,000 or so clones, around 90% seen once. Their antigen targets remain unknown. Source: unstimulated CD4+ T cells sorted from spleen or lymph node cells, taken before intestinal transplant. These receptors were collected from a human donor who received an intestinal transplant. The CDR3 runs from the conserved cysteine through the conserved F or W. A D gene is named only where the DNA matches it firmly. The listing skips clone size in some rows; elsewhere it reads once, few, many or a size class.

V gene,D gene,clone size,J gene,CDR3 protein,CDR3 DNA
TRBV6-6,NA,NA,TRBJ1-2,CASSPSLGRSGGYTF,TGTGCCAGCAGTCCTTCTCTGGGCCGGAGCGGTGGCTACACCTTC
TRBV7-8,TRBD2,NA,TRBJ2-2,CASSRGILAGFSGELFF,TGTGCCAGCAGCCGGGGCATCCTAGCGGGGTTCTCCGGGGAGCTGTTTTTT
TRBV5-4,TRBD2,once,TRBJ2-1,CASSVAGGFYNEQFF,TGTGCCAGCAGCGTAGCGGGAGGGTTCTACAATGAGCAGTTCTTC
TRBV4-1,NA,NA,TRBJ1-2,CASSQESRRDIFLF,TGCGCCAGCAGCCAAGAAAGTAGAAGGGACATCTTCCTCTTC
TRBV4-3,TRBD2,NA,TRBJ2-1,CASSRERRGGSYNEQFF,TGCGCCAGCAGCCGGGAGCGACGGGGGGGCTCCTACAATGAGCAGTTCTTC
TRBV28,NA,NA,TRBJ2-5,CASGSGWGRQETQYF,TGTGCCAGCGGGTCTGGGTGGGGGCGCCAAGAGACCCAGTACTTC
TRBV20-1,NA,NA,TRBJ1-6,CSARDISPLHF,TGCAGTGCTAGAGATATTTCACCCCTCCACTTT
TRBV28,NA,NA,TRBJ2-7,CASSRDLPHEQYF,TGTGCCAGCAGTCGGGACTTACCTCACGAGCAGTACTTC
TRBV19,NA,NA,TRBJ2-1,CASSIWSGNEQFF,TGTGCCAGTAGTATCTGGTCGGGCAATGAGCAGTTCTTC
TRBV6-1,NA,NA,TRBJ1-1,CASGWQNTEAFF,TGTGCCAGCGGTTGGCAGAACACTGAAGCTTTCTTT
TRBV9,NA,NA,TRBJ2-2,CASSGASGGELFF,TGTGCCAGCAGCGGGGCCTCCGGCGGGGAGCTGTTTTTT
TRBV11-2,NA,NA,TRBJ2-7,CASSLVGRETYEQYF,TGTGCCAGCAGCTTAGTGGGCAGGGAAACCTACGAGCAGTACTTC
TRBV5-4,TRBD1,NA,TRBJ2-1,CASSSDRGSGNEQFF,TGTGCCAGCAGCTCCGACAGGGGTAGCGGCAATGAGCAGTTCTTC
TRBV15,NA,once,TRBJ1-4,CATSRGLGLQEKLFF,TGTGCCACCAGCAGAGGTTTGGGACTCCAAGAAAAACTGTTTTTT
TRBV6-1,TRBD1,once,TRBJ1-3,CASALTGWNGNTIYF,TGTGCCAGCGCCCTGACAGGGTGGAACGGAAACACCATATATTTT